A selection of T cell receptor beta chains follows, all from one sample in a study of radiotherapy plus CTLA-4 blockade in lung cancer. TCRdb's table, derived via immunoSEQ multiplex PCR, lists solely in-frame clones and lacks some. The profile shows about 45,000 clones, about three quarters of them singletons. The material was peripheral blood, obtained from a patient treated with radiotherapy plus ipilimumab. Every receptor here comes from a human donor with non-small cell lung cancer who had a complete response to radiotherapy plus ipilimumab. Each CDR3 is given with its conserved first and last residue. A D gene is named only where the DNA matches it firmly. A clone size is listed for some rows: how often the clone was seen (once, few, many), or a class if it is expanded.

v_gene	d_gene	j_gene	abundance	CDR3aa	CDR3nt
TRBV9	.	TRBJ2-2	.	CASSVQQGSGELFF	TGTGCCAGCAGCGTCCAACAGGGATCCGGGGAGCTGTTTTTT
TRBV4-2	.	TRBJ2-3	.	CASGGTGTDTQYF	TGTGCCAGCGGGGGGACCGGCACAGATACGCAGTATTTT
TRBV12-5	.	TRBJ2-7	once	CASGLRVTRGYEQYF	TGTGCTAGTGGTTTACGGGTGACCAGGGGATACGAGCAGTACTTC
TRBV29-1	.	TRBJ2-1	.	CSVFLHKRGNNEQFF	TGCAGCGTGTTCCTGCACAAGAGGGGGAACAATGAGCAGTTCTTC
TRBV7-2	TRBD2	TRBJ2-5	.	CASSFRVLAGGWRQETQYF	TGTGCCAGCAGCTTTAGGGTCCTAGCGGGGGGGTGGAGGCAAGAGACCCAGTACTTC
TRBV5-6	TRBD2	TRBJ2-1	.	CASSLSWGGVQFF	TGTGCCAGCAGCTTGTCGTGGGGGGGTGTGCAGTTCTTC
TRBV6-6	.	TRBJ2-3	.	CATMEGGGADTQYF	TGTGCCACAATGGAAGGGGGAGGGGCAGATACGCAGTATTTT
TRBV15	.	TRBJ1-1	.	CATSRDVPVTEAFF	TGTGCCACCAGCAGAGATGTGCCAGTCACTGAAGCTTTCTTT
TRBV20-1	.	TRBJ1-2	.	CSASSNAGYTF	TGCAGTGCTAGTAGCAATGCGGGCTACACCTTC
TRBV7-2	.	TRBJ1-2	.	CASSSQGLPNYGYTF	TGTGCCAGCAGCTCACAGGGCCTGCCTAACTATGGCTATACCTTC
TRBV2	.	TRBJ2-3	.	CASSEPGQPGTDTQYF	TGTGCCAGCAGTGAACCCGGACAACCAGGCACAGATACGCAGTATTTT
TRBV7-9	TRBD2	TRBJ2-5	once	CASSFSGGETQYF	TGTGCCAGCAGCTTTAGCGGGGGGGAGACCCAGTACTTC
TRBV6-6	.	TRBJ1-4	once	CASTHREGNEKLFF	TGTGCCAGCACCCACAGGGAGGGGAATGAAAAACTGTTTTTT